A selection of T cell receptor beta chains follows, all from one sample in a study of T cell responses to AZD1222 COVID-19 vaccine. Here immunoSEQ multiplex PCR was the method, and the copy in TCRdb shows in-frame clones only, minus some. The table records tens of thousands of clones, about 89% of them present only once. Specimen: peripheral blood, collected 28 days after the second AZD1222 dose. The receptor source for this set is an adult who received the AZD1222 COVID-19 vaccine. The CDR3 runs from the conserved cysteine through the conserved F or W. A D gene is named only where the DNA matches it firmly. Clone size appears in some rows only: once, few, many, or a class for an expanded clone.

CDR3 DNA,CDR3 protein,J gene,D gene,V gene,clone size
TGCGCCAGCAGCTTGGCGGGCATGAACACTGAAGCTTTCTTT,CASSLAGMNTEAFF,TRBJ1-1,-,TRBV5-1,-
TGCGCCAGCAGCTTGGGGGGGCTCACTGAAGCTTTCTTT,CASSLGGLTEAFF,TRBJ1-1,-,TRBV5-1,-
TGTGCCAGCAGTGAAACCTCCTACGAGCAGTACTTC,CASSETSYEQYF,TRBJ2-7,-,TRBV2,-
TGTGCCAGCTCACCACGGGGGGACACCTATAATTCACCCCTCCACTTT,CASSPRGDTYNSPLHF,TRBJ1-6,-,TRBV18,-
TGTGCCAGCAGCGACCGGGACAGGGGAAGACACGAGCAGTACTTC,CASSDRDRGRHEQYF,TRBJ2-7,TRBD1,TRBV11-2,-
TGTGCCACCGCCGGGACTAGCCATGAGCAGTTCTTC,CATAGTSHEQFF,TRBJ2-1,TRBD2,TRBV24-1,-
TGTGCCAGCAGCCACCGACAGGCGACTAATTCACCCCTCCACTTT,CASSHRQATNSPLHF,TRBJ1-6,-,TRBV3-1/TRBV3-2,-
TGCGCCAGCAGCTTGAGCGGGGGCCCCGCGGATGAGCAGTTCTTC,CASSLSGGPADEQFF,TRBJ2-1,TRBD2,TRBV5-1,-
TGTGCCAGCAGCTTCATGTTGGGCAGCTCTGGAAACACCATATATTTT,CASSFMLGSSGNTIYF,TRBJ1-3,-,TRBV11-2,once
TGTGCCAGCAGTGAAGTCCCGGACAGGGCCGGGACCGGGGAGCTGTTTTTT,CASSEVPDRAGTGELFF,TRBJ2-2,TRBD1,TRBV6-1,-
TGTGCCAGCAGTTATCCGGACGGGATCCAGCCCCAGCATTTT,CASSYPDGIQPQHF,TRBJ1-5,-,TRBV28,few
TGTGCCAGCAGCAGGGGAACGGGACAGGGGAGCTACACCTTC,CASSRGTGQGSYTF,TRBJ1-2,TRBD1,TRBV6-5,-
TGTGCCTGGAGTTCGACAGGGTATGGCTACACCTTC,CAWSSTGYGYTF,TRBJ1-2,TRBD1,TRBV30,-
TGTGCCAGCAGAGGGGGACAGGGGTATCAGCCCCAGCATTTT,CASRGGQGYQPQHF,TRBJ1-5,TRBD1,TRBV6-6,-
TGTGCCATCGGAAGCGATAGGACCTCCTACAATGAGCAGTTCTTC,CAIGSDRTSYNEQFF,TRBJ2-1,-,TRBV10-3,-
TGTGCCAGCAGCTTATCTGGAGGGGCGTACACTGAAGCTTTCTTT,CASSLSGGAYTEAFF,TRBJ1-1,-,TRBV7-2,-
TGTGCCAGCAGCGCCGTACAGGGGGTTAACACAGATACGCAGTATTTT,CASSAVQGVNTDTQYF,TRBJ2-3,TRBD1,TRBV9,few